This T cell receptor beta chain stems from a study of shared clonotypes between healthy human individuals. All donors were healthy HIV-negative adults lacking recent acute infections or vaccinations. Only in-frame clones appear in the TCRdb table, and some are missing; sequencing was by immunoSEQ multiplex PCR. The table has about 480,000 clones, about 75% seen once; the top ten hold approximately 13%. In germline, CDR1 is SGHDN, CDR2 FVKESK. The ends were cut back, 2 bases at V and 5 bases at J, with 19 bases in the middle. The CDR3 contains 16 residues. The receptor was isolated from a woman in her thirties or forties in good health. Some clones in this sample may be carry-over from other donors' samples. Sequencing was performed on PBMCs. This chain links TRBV14 with TRBJ2-7, with D perhaps TRBD1 or TRBD2 (5 bases each). This CDR3 reads CASSQRISGPPNEQYF. The CDR3 nucleotides read TGTGCCAGCAGCCAACGGATCTCGGGACCCCCGAACGAGCAGTACTTC.